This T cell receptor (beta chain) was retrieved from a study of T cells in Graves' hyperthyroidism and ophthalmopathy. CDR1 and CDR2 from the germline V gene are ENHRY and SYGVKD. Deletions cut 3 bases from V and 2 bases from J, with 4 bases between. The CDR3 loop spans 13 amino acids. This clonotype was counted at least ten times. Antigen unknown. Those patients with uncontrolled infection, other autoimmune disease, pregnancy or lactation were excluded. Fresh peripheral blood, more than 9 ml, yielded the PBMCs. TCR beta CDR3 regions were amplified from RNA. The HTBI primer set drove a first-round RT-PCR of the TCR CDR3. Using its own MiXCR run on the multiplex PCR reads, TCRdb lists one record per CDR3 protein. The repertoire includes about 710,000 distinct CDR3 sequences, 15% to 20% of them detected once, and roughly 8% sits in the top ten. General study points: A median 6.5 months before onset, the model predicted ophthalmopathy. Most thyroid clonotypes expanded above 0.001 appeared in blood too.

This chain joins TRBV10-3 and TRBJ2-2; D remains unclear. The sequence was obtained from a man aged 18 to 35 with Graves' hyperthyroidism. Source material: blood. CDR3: CAISELNTGELFF. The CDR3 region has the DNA TGTGCCATCAGTGAACTAAACACCGGGGAGCTGTTTTTT.